The TCR beta chain described here comes from a study of T-cell memory formation after mild COVID-19. A single record per CDR3 protein comes from TCRdb applying MiXCR to the 5' RACE reads. The sample shows 550,000 to 600,000 distinct CDR3 sequences, approximately 15% of them seen only once. Trimming removed 3 bases at V and 6 bases at J, with 12 bases between. CDR3 size: 14 residues. The germline V gene has CDR1 MRHNA and CDR2 SNTAGT. The genes are TRBV6-4 and TRBJ2-1; possibly TRBD1 for D (5 bases). The receptor's source is an adult woman who had mild COVID-19 (a few samples of this study predate the infection). Cell type and time point are not known. Sequences were obtained from PBMCs or a T cell subset sorted from them (not recorded which). The DNA for the CDR3 is TGTGCCAGCAGTGAGACAGTGGGTGCCAATGAGCAGTTCTTC. As protein: CASSETVGANEQFF.